The 11 T cell receptor beta chains listed next were all sequenced from one sample in a study of CD8 T cells in Susac syndrome. The RNA input was roughly 0.45 to 1 ug, and it was reverse transcribed with random hexamers. Each CDR3 protein gets one entry after TCRdb re-called the immunoSEQ multiplex PCR reads with MiXCR. The top ten clones hold around 0.067% of a sample with approximately 230,000 distinct CDR3 sequences, about 93% of them seen once. Input material: CD4+ T cells from PBMCs. The origin of the receptors is a human donor with multiple sclerosis.

The chain is built from TRBV7-9 and TRBJ2-3, with D hard to call. Per the germline V gene, CDR1 is SEHNR and CDR2 is FQNEAQ (reference sequence). V was trimmed by 4 bases and J by 2 bases, leaving 7 bases between them. The CDR3 is made up of 13 amino acids. The CDR3 DNA reads as TGTGCCAGCAGCTCGAGAGACACAGATACGCAGTATTTT. Protein: CASSSRDTDTQYF.

The rearrangement uses TRBV24-1 and TRBJ1-5; tentatively, D is TRBD1 (6 bases). V was cut by 3 bases and J by 5 bases, with 16 bases left in between. CDR1 and CDR2 (germline): KGHDR, SFDVKD. The CDR3 runs 16 residues. The CDR3 DNA follows: TGTGCCACCAGTGATGCGAGGGGGTCCGTATATCAGCCCCAGCATTTT. As protein: CATSDARGSVYQPQHF.

The gene calls are TRBV19 and TRBJ2-5; D is ambiguous. From germline, CDR1 is LNHDA and CDR2 SQIVND (reference sequence). This CDR3 spans 13 amino acids. V was clipped by 3 bases and J by 2 bases, with 7 bases between them. The CDR3 spells CASSMKVQETQYF. CDR3 sequence (DNA): TGTGCCAGTAGTATGAAAGTTCAAGAGACCCAGTACTTC.

About this clonotype itself: The DNA is omitted, as the CDR3 cannot be located on it reliably, and the CDR3 follows TCRdb's listing. CDR3 residues: CASSFFGQDLDTGELFF. The V and J genes are TRBV28 and TRBJ2-2; the tabulated D call, TRBD1, remains unverified against the DNA. The CDR3 length is 17 residues, termini included. Per the germline V gene, CDR1 is MDHEN and CDR2 is SYDVKM.

V and J are TRBV20-1 and TRBJ1-1; the D gene is possibly TRBD1 (5 bases). The germline V gene has CDR1 DFQATT and CDR2 SNEGSKA (reference sequence). The V end was cut by 5 bases, the J end by 3 bases, with 13 bases between. CDR3 length: 13 residues. CDR3 in amino acids: CSALEGGDTEAFF. As DNA, the CDR3 is TGCAGTGCTCTAGAGGGAGGGGACACTGAAGCTTTCTTT.

V is TRBV2 and J is TRBJ1-2, with 9 bases fitting TRBD1. The germline V gene encodes CDR1 SNHLY and CDR2 FYNNEI. The CDR3 spans 14 residues. With V trimmed by 7 bases and J by 2 bases, 5 bases remained unmatched. The CDR3 nucleotides are TGTGCCAGCAAGAAGACAGGGGGAAACTATGGCTACACCTTC. Its protein is CASKKTGGNYGYTF.

The V and J genes are TRBV7-8 and TRBJ1-5; 7 nucleotides align to TRBD1. CDR3 length: 14 amino acids. J lost 2 bases, V lost 6 bases, and 4 bases had no gene match. The V gene's germline CDR1 is SGHVS and CDR2 FQNEAQ. This CDR3 is CASSRTGRNQPQHF. In DNA, the CDR3 is TGTGCCAGCAGTCGGACAGGACGCAATCAGCCCCAGCATTTT. Using reference TRBV7-8 and TRBJ1-5 for the parts outside the CDR3, the full variable domain is GAGVSQSPRYKVAKRGQDVALRCDPISGHVSLFWYQQALGQGPEFLTYFQNEAQLDKSGLPSDRFFAERPEGSVSTLKIQRTQQEDSAVYLCASSRTGRNQPQHFGDGTRLSIL.

This clonotype was detected only once. The genes are TRBV20-1 and TRBJ1-4; the match to TRBD1 covers 9 bases. The germline CDR1 and CDR2 sequences are DFQATT and SNEGSKA (reference sequence). The ends lost 6 bases at V and 7 bases at J; junction bases unmatched: 9. The CDR3 spans 14 residues. This CDR3 is CSAGSGQGGEKLFF. The CDR3 bases are TGCAGTGCCGGCTCGGGACAGGGAGGTGAAAAACTGTTTTTT.

This sequence joins TRBV20-1 and TRBJ2-1; 12 bases line up with TRBD2. The trim removed 2 bases at V and 7 bases at J, leaving 15 bases unmatched. The CDR3 extends over 18 amino acids. Per the germline V gene, CDR1 is DFQATT and CDR2 is SNEGSKA (reference sequence). The CDR3 loop is CSARSIGLAGSTVNEQFF. The CDR3 DNA is TGCAGTGCTAGATCTATAGGACTAGCGGGATCCACTGTTAATGAGCAGTTCTTC.

The gene calls are TRBV19 and TRBJ2-5; a weak D match, TRBD2 (6 bases). The CDR3 runs to 14 residues. The germline V gene has CDR1 LNHDA and CDR2 SQIVND (reference sequence). V gave up 6 bases and J gave up 4 bases, with 15 bases separating them. The CDR3 nucleotides are TGTGCCAGTAGCCCACGGAGGGCGGGAGAGACCCAGTACTTC. It specifies CASSPRRAGETQYF.

The genes are TRBV7-9 and TRBJ2-1, with a tentative D call TRBD2 (6 bases). Germline-derived CDR1 and CDR2 are SEHNR and FQNEAQ (reference sequence). This CDR3 contains 17 residues. V shed 2 bases and J shed 0 bases, with 14 bases lying between them. CDR3 DNA: TGTGCCAGCAGCTTACGGACTCTCGGGAGCTCCTACAATGAGCAGTTCTTC. Translated, it gives CASSLRTLGSSYNEQFF.